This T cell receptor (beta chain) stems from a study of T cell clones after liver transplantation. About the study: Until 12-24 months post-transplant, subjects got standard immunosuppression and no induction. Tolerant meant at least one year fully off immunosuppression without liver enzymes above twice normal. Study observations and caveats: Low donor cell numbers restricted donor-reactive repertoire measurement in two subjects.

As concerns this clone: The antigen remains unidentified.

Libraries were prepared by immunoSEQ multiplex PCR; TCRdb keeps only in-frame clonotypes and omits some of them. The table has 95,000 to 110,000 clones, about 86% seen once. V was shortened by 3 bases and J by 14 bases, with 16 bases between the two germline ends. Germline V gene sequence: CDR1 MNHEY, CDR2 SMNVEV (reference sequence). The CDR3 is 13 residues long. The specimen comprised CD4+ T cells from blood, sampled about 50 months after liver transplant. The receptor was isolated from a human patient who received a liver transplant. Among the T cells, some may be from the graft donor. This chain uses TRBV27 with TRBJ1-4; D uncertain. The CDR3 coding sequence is TGTGCCAGCAGTTTTCCCCCCTTTCACACGCTGTTTTTT. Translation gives CASSFPPFHTLFF. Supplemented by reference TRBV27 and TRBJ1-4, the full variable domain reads EAQVTQNPRYLITVTGKKLTVTCSQNMNHEYMSWYRQDPGLGLRQIYYSMNVEVTDKGDVPEGYKVSRKEKRNFPLILESPSPNQTSLYFCASSFPPFHTLFFGSGTQLSVL.